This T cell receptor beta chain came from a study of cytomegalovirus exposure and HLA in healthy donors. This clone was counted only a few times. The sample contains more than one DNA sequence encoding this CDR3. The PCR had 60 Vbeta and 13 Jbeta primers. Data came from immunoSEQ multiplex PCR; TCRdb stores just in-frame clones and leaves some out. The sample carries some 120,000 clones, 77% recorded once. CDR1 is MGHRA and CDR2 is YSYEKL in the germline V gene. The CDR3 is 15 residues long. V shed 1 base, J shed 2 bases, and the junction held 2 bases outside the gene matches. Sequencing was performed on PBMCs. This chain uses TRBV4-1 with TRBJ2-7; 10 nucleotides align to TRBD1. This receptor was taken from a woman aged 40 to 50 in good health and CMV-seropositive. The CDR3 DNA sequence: TGCGCCAGCAGCCAAGGGACAGGGGGAACCTACGAGCAGTACTTC. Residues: CASSQGTGGTYEQYF.